The 8 T cell receptor beta chains given below trace back to one sample, sequenced in a study of CD8 T cells in Susac syndrome. RNA totalling roughly 0.45 to 1 ug underwent reverse transcription with random hexamers. TCRdb re-called the immunoSEQ multiplex PCR reads through MiXCR, storing one row per CDR3 protein. The table records about 82,000 distinct CDR3 sequences, around 96% of them present only once. Sequences were obtained from CD8+ T cells from PBMCs. The receptor source for this set is a human donor with Susac syndrome.

V is TRBV15 and J is TRBJ1-1; the D is unclear. The germline gives CDR1 LNHNV, CDR2 YYDKDF (reference sequence). This CDR3 is 15 amino acids long. V shed 0 bases and J shed 6 bases, with 14 bases lying between them. Written as DNA, the CDR3 is TGTGCCACCAGCAGAGATGGTAATAGGATCCCTGAAGCTTTCTTT. Translation: CATSRDGNRIPEAFF.

The chain is built from TRBV29-1 and TRBJ2-5; 10 bases match TRBD2. The CDR3 extends over 13 amino acids. CDR1 is SQVTM and CDR2 is ANQGSEA in the germline V gene. The V gene end was trimmed by 8 bases and the J gene end by 6 bases; junction bases not matched to a gene: 9. The CDR3 spells CSTISGGWKTQYF. The CDR3 nucleotides read TGCAGCACTATTAGCGGGGGGTGGAAGACCCAGTACTTC.

The V and J genes are TRBV20-1 and TRBJ2-3; D ambiguous. The germline V gene has CDR1 DFQATT and CDR2 SNEGSKA (reference sequence). V lost 0 bases and J 0 bases, leaving 7 bases between the germline ends. The CDR3 has 14 residues. CDR3 residues: CSAREISSTDTQYF. CDR3 sequence (DNA): TGCAGTGCTAGAGAGATATCTAGCACAGATACGCAGTATTTT.

This rearrangement joins TRBV30 to TRBJ2-2; D may be TRBD1 (5 bases). This CDR3 region has 12 residues. Looked up from germline, CDR1 is GTSNPN and CDR2 is SVGIG (reference sequence). Trimming removed 1 base at V and 9 bases at J, with 9 bases between. The CDR3 coding sequence is TGTGCCTGGAGTGGGGGCGCGAGGGAGCTGTTTTTT. It yields the protein CAWSGGARELFF. Full variable domain (outside the CDR3, taken from reference TRBV30 and TRBJ2-2): SQTIHQWPATLVQPVGSPLSLECTVEGTSNPNLYWYRQAAGRGLQLLFYSVGIGQISSEVPQNLSASRPQDRQFILSSKKLLLSDSGFYLCAWSGGARELFFGEGSRLTVL.

The chain recombines TRBV9 with TRBJ2-7; D is tentatively TRBD1 or TRBD2 (5 bases each). Trimming took 4 bases from V and 5 from J, leaving 19 bases between them. Germline V gene data show CDR1 as SGDLS and CDR2 as YYNGEE. There are 15 residues in the CDR3. The CDR3 DNA follows: TGTGCCAGCAGCCTTACCGGGACGGACCTAGACGAGCAGTACTTC. Residues: CASSLTGTDLDEQYF.

The rearrangement joins TRBV5-1 to TRBJ2-2, with TRBD1 matching over 8 bases. The germline V gene encodes CDR1 SGHRS and CDR2 YFSETQ. J lost 5 bases, V lost 2 bases, and 5 bases had no gene match. The CDR3 loop spans 15 amino acids. The CDR3: CASSFGQGSTGELFF. The CDR3 bases are TGCGCCAGCAGCTTCGGACAGGGATCTACCGGGGAGCTGTTTTTT.

The chain carries TRBV20-1 and TRBJ2-1, with 8 bases identical to TRBD1. The CDR3 runs 14 residues. J was trimmed by 4 bases and V by 6 bases; bases with no gene match: 8. Germline V gene data show CDR1 as DFQATT and CDR2 as SNEGSKA (reference sequence). CDR3 sequence: CSARGRGQYNEQFF. CDR3 DNA: TGCAGTGCCCGCGGCAGGGGGCAATACAATGAGCAGTTCTTC.

The rearrangement uses TRBV20-1 and TRBJ2-3, with 16 positions matching TRBD2. V was clipped by 0 bases and J by 0 bases; unmatched bases: 6. The CDR3 consists of 19 residues. Germline V gene sequence: CDR1 DFQATT, CDR2 SNEGSKA (reference sequence). The CDR3 loop is CSARDGTSGGALSTDTQYF. CDR3 DNA sequence: TGCAGTGCTAGAGACGGGACTAGCGGGGGGGCTCTGAGCACAGATACGCAGTATTTT.